This TCR beta chain was observed in a study of control samples from healthy donors and cancer patients. The repertoire was sequenced with immunoSEQ multiplex PCR; TCRdb's copy has only in-frame clones and lacks some. The sample lists tens of thousands of clones; around 91% were seen once. The sample comprised blood. This clonotype originated in a man aged 50-60 years in good health.

The DNA for the CDR3 is TGTGCCTGGAGTGTAGGACAGGGCGGCTCACCCCTCCACTTT. Translated, it gives CAWSVGQGGSPLHF. The gene calls are TRBV30 and TRBJ1-6, with 8 bases fitting TRBD1. Unmatched junction bases numbered 5, after V lost 0 bases and J lost 10 bases. Germline loops: CDR1 GTSNPN, CDR2 SVGIG (reference sequence). This CDR3 spans 14 amino acids.